This T cell receptor (beta chain) was identified during a study of shared clonotypes between healthy human individuals. The protocol was immunoSEQ multiplex PCR, while the TCRdb copy is restricted to in-frame clones and leaves out a portion. Among around 690,000 clones, around 90% were seen once, and the ten largest hold 30% to 40%. The sample holds a few counts of this clone. Germline V lookup: CDR1 MDHEN, CDR2 SYDVKM. Trimming took off 6 bases at V and 1 base at J, with 18 bases between the two ends. This CDR3 is built from 16 residues. This receptor was identified in a man between 18 and 35 years old in good health. Some clones in this sample may be carry-over from other donors' samples. The sample consisted of memory CD8+ T cells from PBMCs. Documented subset: CD45RO+ cells pooled with CCR7-negative TemRA cells. This chain links TRBV28 with TRBJ1-1, with no clear D. CDR3 in amino acids: CASSGRIVATNTEAFF. The CDR3, as DNA: TGTGCCAGCAGCGGCAGGATTGTAGCTACGAACACTGAAGCTTTCTTT.